These T cell receptor beta chains were read from a single sample in a study of blood T cell repertoires in COVID-19. Libraries were prepared by immunoSEQ multiplex PCR; TCRdb keeps only in-frame clonotypes and omits some of them. The sample contains roughly 320,000 clones, roughly 86% of which appear only once. The sequenced sample was peripheral blood. These receptors all come from a man in his sixties or seventies with acute or convalescent COVID-19. CDR3s include the opening cysteine and the closing phenylalanine or tryptophan. The D gene is left open where the match is weak. Clone size is shown for a subset of rows, as once, few, many or a class of expanded clone.

j_gene | abundance | d_gene | v_gene | CDR3nt | CDR3aa
TRBJ1-6 | . | TRBD1 | TRBV9 | TGTGCCAGCAGCGAAGGGACAGGGGCCTCACCCCTCCACTTT | CASSEGTGASPLHF
TRBJ2-1 | few | . | TRBV7-2 | TGTGCCAGCAGCCGCCCCGGCTCCTACAATGAGCAGTTCTTC | CASSRPGSYNEQFF
TRBJ2-1 | . | . | TRBV4-2 | TGTGCCAGCAGCCAAGACGGTCTGCCCTCCTACAATGAGCAGTTCTTC | CASSQDGLPSYNEQFF
TRBJ2-5 | . | TRBD2 | TRBV5-4 | TGTGCCAGCAGGGAGCGGGGTCAAGAGACCCAGTACTTC | CASRERGQETQYF
TRBJ2-7 | . | . | TRBV28 | TGTGCCAGCAGCAAAGGTAGGGGATGGGGTGACGAGCAGTACTTC | CASSKGRGWGDEQYF
TRBJ2-7 | . | TRBD2 | TRBV2 | TGTGCCAGCAGTGAAGTCCGGGGGGGCGAGCAGTACTTC | CASSEVRGGEQYF
TRBJ2-7 | . | . | TRBV18 | TGTGCCAGCTCCGGCCAGGGAACCTACGAGCAGTACTTC | CASSGQGTYEQYF
TRBJ2-6 | . | . | TRBV11-2 | TGTGCCAGCAGCTCTACGCGGGGTCCAACTGGGGCCAACGTCCTGACTTTC | CASSSTRGPTGANVLTF
TRBJ2-5 | . | . | TRBV6-6 | TGTGCCAGCAAAAGGGACTTAACAAACCAAGAGACCCAGTACTTC | CASKRDLTNQETQYF
TRBJ2-2 | . | . | TRBV3-1/TRBV3-2 | TGTGCCAGCAGCCCGATGAGCGCCTCGGGGGAGCTGTTTTTT | CASSPMSASGELFF